A single TCR beta chain is shown here with its context. This specimen comes from a study of blood T cell repertoires in COVID-19. As originally analysed: Amplification of reference gene primers was used by the study to estimate nucleated cell counts. Generated by immunoSEQ multiplex PCR, the TCRdb table keeps only in-frame clones and is missing some. That table gives V, J and clone size, and the DNA gave D and trimming. There are hundreds of thousands of clones in the sample; around 90% occur only once, and under 1.1% lies in the top ten. J gave up 0 bases and V 3 bases, and 6 bases lay outside the gene matches. This CDR3 has 16 amino acids. Germline V gives CDR1 SGDLS, CDR2 YYNGEE.

Specimen: peripheral blood. The V call is TRBV9, the J call TRBJ1-1; TRBD1 agrees at 9 bases. This clonotype originated in a woman aged 40 to 50 with COVID-19, enrolled during active disease. CDR3 protein: CASSAGTGSLNTEAFF. CDR3 nucleotides: TGTGCCAGCAGCGCTGGGACAGGGTCACTGAACACTGAAGCTTTCTTT.